The 17 T cell receptor beta chains below come from one sample, sequenced in a study of identical twins. TCRdb called the 5' RACE reads again in MiXCR, with one record for every CDR3 protein. The sample carries approximately 690,000 distinct CDR3 sequences, 5.5% to 7.5% recorded once. The sample comprised naive T cells sorted from blood. The receptors shown here come from a man aged 18-30 years in good health.

The chain employs TRBV20-1 and TRBJ1-1; weak D call: TRBD1 (5 bases). Germline CDR1 is DFQATT and CDR2 is SNEGSKA (reference sequence). The V end lost 6 bases, the J end lost 4 bases, and 9 bases lay between the germline ends. The CDR3 has 11 residues. The CDR3, as DNA: TGCAGTGCGGGCAGGGTCACTGAAGCTTTCTTT. As protein: CSAGRVTEAFF.

This clonotype was seen ten or more times. In DNA, the CDR3 is TGTGCCAGCAGCCCCGACGGACTATCCTACGAGCAGTACGTC. This gives the protein CASSPDGLSYEQYV. The chain recombines TRBV7-9 with TRBJ2-7, with D possibly matching TRBD2 (6 bases). Germline values: CDR1 SEHNR, CDR2 FQNEAQ (reference sequence). The V end lost 5 bases, the J end lost 1 base, and 12 bases lay between the germline ends. This CDR3 region has 14 residues.

This clonotype was seen only a few times. The rearrangement links TRBV3-1 to TRBJ1-1, with 7 bases fitting TRBD1. From germline, CDR1 is LGHDT and CDR2 YNNKEL (reference sequence). This CDR3 has 16 residues. V shed 4 bases, J shed 0 bases, and the junction held 8 bases outside the gene matches. CDR3 loop: CASSLTGRHMNTEAFF. As DNA, the CDR3 is TGTGCCAGCAGCCTGACAGGGAGGCACATGAACACTGAAGCTTTCTTT.

This clonotype was counted at least ten times. The chain links TRBV7-2 to TRBJ2-7; TRBD1 agrees at 8 bases. Germline V gene data show CDR1 as SGHTA and CDR2 as FQGNSA. CDR3 length: 14 residues. V lost 4 bases to trimming and J lost 0 bases; unmatched junction nucleotides: 2. The CDR3 bases are TGTGCCAGCAGCTCGGGACAGGTCTCCTACGAGCAGTACTTC. Translated: CASSSGQVSYEQYF.

The J gene is TRBJ2-7, the V gene TRBV30; TRBD1 matches 8 bases. Germline CDR1 and CDR2: GTSNPN and SVGIG (reference sequence). J was trimmed by 6 bases and V by 0 bases; bases with no gene match: 10. CDR3 size: 15 residues. This CDR3 reads CAWSVPDRVGFEQYF. CDR3 in DNA: TGTGCCTGGAGTGTCCCGGACAGGGTGGGTTTCGAGCAGTACTTC.

Ten or more counts support this clonotype. The J gene is TRBJ2-7, the V gene TRBV7-6, with 8 positions matching TRBD1. The V gene end was trimmed by 4 bases and the J gene end by 3 bases; junction bases not matched to a gene: 20. Per germline, CDR1 SGHVS and CDR2 FNYEAQ. The CDR3 length is 19 residues. For the CDR3, the DNA is TGTGCCAGCAGCTCTTCACCCCATTGGACAGGGATGGCTTACTACGAGCAGTACTTC. This codes for CASSSSPHWTGMAYYEQYF.

The chain carries TRBV6-1 and TRBJ2-1; 12 bases map to TRBD2. CDR3 length equals 17 residues. V dropped 6 bases and J dropped 0; count of bases not matched to a gene: 6. CDR1 MNHNS and CDR2 SASEGT come from the germline V gene. For the CDR3, the DNA is TGTGCCAGCAGCCCACTAGCGGGAGGCCTCTCCTACAATGAGCAGTTCTTC. Translated, it gives CASSPLAGGLSYNEQFF.

There are many counts of this clonotype. The V gene is TRBV4-3, the J gene TRBJ2-2, with unresolved D. Per the germline V gene, CDR1 is LGHNA and CDR2 is YSLEER. Trimming removed 0 bases from V and 7 bases from J, with 6 bases in between. The CDR3 covers 13 residues. The CDR3 DNA reads TGCGCCAGCAGCCAAGATATTGACGGGGAGCTGTTTTTT. This codes for CASSQDIDGELFF.

V and J are TRBV6-5 and TRBJ2-5; D is ambiguous. Germline values: CDR1 MNHEY, CDR2 SVGAGI. Trimming removed 1 base from V and 5 bases from J, with 8 bases in between. The CDR3 sequence is 13 residues long. CDR3 nucleotides: TGTGCCAGCAGTTACTTTGGTGGGGAGACCCAGTACTTC. Amino acids: CASSYFGGETQYF.

A few counts support this clonotype. This chain links TRBV12-3 or TRBV12-4 with TRBJ2-2; a weak D match, TRBD1 (6 bases). The V end lost 6 bases, the J end lost 4 bases, and 15 bases lay between the germline ends. The CDR3 is 15 amino acids. DNA for the CDR3: TGTGCCAGCAGCTTTCACACAGGGACCACCGGGGAGCTGTTTTTT. This encodes CASSFHTGTTGELFF.

The sample holds many counts of this clonotype. The gene calls are TRBV12-3 or TRBV12-4 and TRBJ1-5; a possible D gene is TRBD1 (6 bases). V was shortened by 3 bases and J by 2 bases, with 11 bases between the two germline ends. This CDR3 has 15 amino acids. CDR3 nucleotide sequence: TGTGCCAGCAGTTTCCGAAGACAGGGCAATCAGCCCCAGCATTTT. Its translation: CASSFRRQGNQPQHF.

The sample holds many counts of this clonotype. The chain joins TRBV29-1 to TRBJ1-1; D might be TRBD1 (5 bases). V was cut by 0 bases and J by 4 bases, with 9 bases left in between. Germline lookup yields CDR1 SQVTM and CDR2 ANQGSEA. The CDR3 contains 13 residues. The DNA for the CDR3 is TGCAGCGTTGAAGAGCAGGGAGGCACTGAAGCTTTCTTT. As protein: CSVEEQGGTEAFF.

For this clonotype: A clone one base away is much larger, so this may be a read error. This chain joins TRBV12-3 or TRBV12-4 and TRBJ2-1; 7 nucleotides align to TRBD2. The CDR3 length is 15 residues. Here the CDR3 reads CARRSGTPPYNEQFF. The CDR3 DNA is TGTGCCCGCAGGAGCGGGACTCCGCCCTACAATGAGCAGTTCTTC.

The table lists this clonotype with many counts. The J gene is TRBJ2-1, the V gene TRBV4-2; 7 bases line up with TRBD1. Germline V gives CDR1 LGHNA, CDR2 YNFKEQ. The CDR3 extends over 15 amino acids. The V gene end was trimmed by 2 bases and the J gene end by 9 bases; junction bases not matched to a gene: 10. For the CDR3, the DNA is TGTGCCAGCAGCCAAACACAACAAGGGGGCGGTGAGCAGTTCTTC. Translated, it gives CASSQTQQGGGEQFF.

CDR3 sequence reads: CSVAFRLAGDGEQFF. CDR3 DNA sequence: TGCAGCGTTGCCTTTCGGCTAGCGGGAGACGGTGAGCAGTTCTTC. The chain combines TRBV29-1 with TRBJ2-1; TRBD2 matches 10 bases. After removal of 4 bases from V and 9 bases from J, the junction contained 12 bases not matched to a gene. This CDR3 comprises 15 residues. CDR1 SQVTM and CDR2 ANQGSEA come from the germline V gene.

This clonotype showed up just a few times. The chain links TRBV10-1 to TRBJ2-2, with D unresolved. V was pared by 3 bases and J by 1 base, with 12 bases between. Per the germline V gene, CDR1 is WNHNN and CDR2 is SYGVQD (reference sequence). This CDR3 has 16 residues. CDR3 residues: CASSELGMGNTGELFF. The DNA for the CDR3 is TGCGCCAGCAGTGAATTGGGGATGGGGAACACCGGGGAGCTGTTTTTT.

This clonotype has only a few counts. The gene calls are TRBV30 and TRBJ2-3; the D gene is possibly TRBD2 (6 bases). Looked up from germline, CDR1 is GTSNPN and CDR2 is SVGIG (reference sequence). This CDR3 region has 15 residues. Trimming removed 1 base at V and 0 bases at J, with 11 bases between. CDR3 sequence: CAWSEAGLSTDTQYF. The CDR3 bases are TGTGCCTGGAGTGAGGCGGGACTCAGCACAGATACGCAGTATTTT.